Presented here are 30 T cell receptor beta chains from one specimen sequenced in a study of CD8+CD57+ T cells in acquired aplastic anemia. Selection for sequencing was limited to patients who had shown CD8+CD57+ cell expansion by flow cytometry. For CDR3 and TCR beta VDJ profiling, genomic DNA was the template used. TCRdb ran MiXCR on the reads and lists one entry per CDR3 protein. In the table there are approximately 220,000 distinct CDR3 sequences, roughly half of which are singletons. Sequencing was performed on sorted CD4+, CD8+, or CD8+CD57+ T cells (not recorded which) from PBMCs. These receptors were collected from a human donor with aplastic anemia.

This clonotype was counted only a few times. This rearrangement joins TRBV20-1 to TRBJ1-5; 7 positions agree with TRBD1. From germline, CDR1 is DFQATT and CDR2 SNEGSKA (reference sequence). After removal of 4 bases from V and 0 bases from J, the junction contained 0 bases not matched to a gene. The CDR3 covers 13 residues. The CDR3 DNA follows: TGCAGTGCTAACAGGGGTAGCAATCAGCCCCAGCATTTT. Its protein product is CSANRGSNQPQHF.

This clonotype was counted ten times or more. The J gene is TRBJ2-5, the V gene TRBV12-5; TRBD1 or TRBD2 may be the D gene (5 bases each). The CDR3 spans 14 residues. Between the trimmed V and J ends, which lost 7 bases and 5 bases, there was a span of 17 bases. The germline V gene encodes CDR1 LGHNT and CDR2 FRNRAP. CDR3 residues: CASAYAIEGETQYF. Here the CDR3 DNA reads TGTGCTAGTGCCTACGCTATCGAGGGGGAGACCCAGTACTTC.

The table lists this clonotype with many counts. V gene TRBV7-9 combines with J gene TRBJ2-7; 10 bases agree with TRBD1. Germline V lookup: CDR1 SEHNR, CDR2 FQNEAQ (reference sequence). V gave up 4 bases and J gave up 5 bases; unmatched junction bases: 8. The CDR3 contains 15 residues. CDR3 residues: CASSSRDRGFNEQYF. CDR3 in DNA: TGTGCCAGCAGCTCCCGGGACAGGGGTTTCAACGAGCAGTACTTC.

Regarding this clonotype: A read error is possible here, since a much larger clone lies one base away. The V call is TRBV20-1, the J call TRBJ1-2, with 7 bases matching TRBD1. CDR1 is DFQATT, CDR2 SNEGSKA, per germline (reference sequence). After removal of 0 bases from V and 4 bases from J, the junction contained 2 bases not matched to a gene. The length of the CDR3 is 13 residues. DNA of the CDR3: TGCAGTGCTAGAGAGGACAGGAGCTATGGCTACACCTTC. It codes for CSAREDRSYGYTF.

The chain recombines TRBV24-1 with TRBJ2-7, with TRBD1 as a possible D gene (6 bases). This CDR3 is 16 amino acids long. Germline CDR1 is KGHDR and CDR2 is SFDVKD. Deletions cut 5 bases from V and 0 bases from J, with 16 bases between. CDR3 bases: TGTGCCACCAGTGGCCTCTCGACAGGAAACTCCTACGAGCAGTACTTC. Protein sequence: CATSGLSTGNSYEQYF.

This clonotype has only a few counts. CDR3 bases: TGTGCAACCTCAGCAACTGGGGCCAACGTCCTGACTTTC. It yields the protein CATSATGANVLTF. The rearrangement joins TRBV27 to TRBJ2-6; D unresolved. This CDR3 has 13 residues. Germline V gives CDR1 MNHEY, CDR2 SMNVEV (reference sequence).

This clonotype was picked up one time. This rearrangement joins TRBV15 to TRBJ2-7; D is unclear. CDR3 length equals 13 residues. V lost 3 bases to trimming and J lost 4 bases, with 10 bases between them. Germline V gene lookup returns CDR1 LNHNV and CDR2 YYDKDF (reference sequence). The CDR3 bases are TGTGCCACCAGCAGTTTATTTTCGTACGAGCAGTACTTC. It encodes CATSSLFSYEQYF.

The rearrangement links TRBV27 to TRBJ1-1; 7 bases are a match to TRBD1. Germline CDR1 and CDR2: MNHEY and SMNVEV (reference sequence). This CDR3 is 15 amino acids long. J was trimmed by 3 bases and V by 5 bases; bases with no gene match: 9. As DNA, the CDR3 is TGTGCCAGCAGTGAAGAGGAGGGGGCAGACACTGAAGCTTTCTTT. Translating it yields CASSEEEGADTEAFF.

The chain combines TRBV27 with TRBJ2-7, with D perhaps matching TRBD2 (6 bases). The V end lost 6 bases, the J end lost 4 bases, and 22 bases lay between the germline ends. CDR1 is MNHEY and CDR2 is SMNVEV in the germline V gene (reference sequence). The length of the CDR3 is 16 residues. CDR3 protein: CASSPGSRRGLYEQYF. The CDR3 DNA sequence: TGTGCCAGCAGCCCTGGGTCGAGGCGGGGCCTTTACGAGCAGTACTTC.

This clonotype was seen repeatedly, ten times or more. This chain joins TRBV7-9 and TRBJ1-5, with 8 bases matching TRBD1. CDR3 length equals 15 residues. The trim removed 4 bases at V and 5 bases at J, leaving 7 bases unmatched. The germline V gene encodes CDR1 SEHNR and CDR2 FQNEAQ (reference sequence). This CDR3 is CASSSMGQADQPQHF. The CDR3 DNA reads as TGTGCCAGCAGCTCCATGGGACAGGCGGATCAGCCCCAGCATTTT.

CDR3 DNA sequence: TGTGCCAGCAGCTCCCGGGGAAAAAGGAGAGAAACTTATGGCTACACCTTC. Translation gives CASSSRGKRRETYGYTF. This chain links TRBV7-9 with TRBJ1-2; no clear D. There are 17 residues in the CDR3. Trimming shortened V by 4 bases and J by 5 bases, and 23 bases separated the two germline ends. Germline V gives CDR1 SEHNR, CDR2 FQNEAQ (reference sequence).

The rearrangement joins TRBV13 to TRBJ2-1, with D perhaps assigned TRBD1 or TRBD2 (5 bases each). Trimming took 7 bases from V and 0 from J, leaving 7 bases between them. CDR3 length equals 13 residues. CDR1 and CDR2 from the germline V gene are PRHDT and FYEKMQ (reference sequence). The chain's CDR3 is CASTGTSYNEQFF. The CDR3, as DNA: TGTGCCAGCACGGGGACCTCCTACAATGAGCAGTTCTTC.

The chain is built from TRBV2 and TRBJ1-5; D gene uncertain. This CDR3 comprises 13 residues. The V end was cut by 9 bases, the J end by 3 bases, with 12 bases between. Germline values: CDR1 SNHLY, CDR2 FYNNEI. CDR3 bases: TGTGCCAGGGGTGTAGCCAACAATCAGCCCCAGCATTTT. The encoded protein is CARGVANNQPQHF.

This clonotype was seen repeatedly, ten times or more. CDR3 region: CASSHYSGSSNEKLFF. CDR3 nucleotide sequence: TGTGCCAGCAGTCACTACTCAGGGTCGAGTAATGAAAAACTGTTTTTT. The chain has TRBV12-3 or TRBV12-4 and TRBJ1-4, with a tentative D call TRBD1 (5 bases). The V and J ends lost 5 bases and 4 bases respectively, with 17 bases between them. There are 16 residues in the CDR3.

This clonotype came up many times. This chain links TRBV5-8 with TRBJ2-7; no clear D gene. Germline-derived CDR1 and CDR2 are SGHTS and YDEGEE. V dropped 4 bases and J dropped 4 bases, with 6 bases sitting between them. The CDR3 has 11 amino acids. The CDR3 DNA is TGTGCCAGCAGCACCAAATACGAGCAGTACTTC. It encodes CASSTKYEQYF.

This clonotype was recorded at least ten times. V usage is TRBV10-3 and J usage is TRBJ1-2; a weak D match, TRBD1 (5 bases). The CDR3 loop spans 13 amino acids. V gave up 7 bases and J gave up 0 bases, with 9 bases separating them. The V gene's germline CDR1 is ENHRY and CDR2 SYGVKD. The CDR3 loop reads CAIMTETNYGYTF. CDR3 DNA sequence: TGTGCCATCATGACAGAGACTAACTATGGCTACACCTTC.

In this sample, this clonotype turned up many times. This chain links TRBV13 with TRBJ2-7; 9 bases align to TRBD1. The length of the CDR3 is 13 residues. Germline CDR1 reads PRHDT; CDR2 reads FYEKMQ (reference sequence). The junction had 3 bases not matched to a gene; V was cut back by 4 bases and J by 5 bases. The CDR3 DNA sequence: TGTGCCAGCAGCTCCAGGACAGGGGACGAGCAGTACTTC. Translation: CASSSRTGDEQYF.

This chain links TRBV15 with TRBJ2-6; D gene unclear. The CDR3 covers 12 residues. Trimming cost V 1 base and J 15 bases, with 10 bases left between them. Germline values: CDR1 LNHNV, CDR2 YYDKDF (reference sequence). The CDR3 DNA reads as TGTGCCACCAGCAGAGGAACGGACGGCCTGACTTTC. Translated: CATSRGTDGLTF.

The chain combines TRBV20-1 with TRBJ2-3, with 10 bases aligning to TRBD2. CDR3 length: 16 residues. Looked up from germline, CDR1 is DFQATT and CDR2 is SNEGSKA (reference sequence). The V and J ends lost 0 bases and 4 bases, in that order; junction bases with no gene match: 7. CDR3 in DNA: TGCAGTGCTAGAGATCCCCTAGCGGGAGTTCCAGATACGCAGTATTTT. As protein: CSARDPLAGVPDTQYF.

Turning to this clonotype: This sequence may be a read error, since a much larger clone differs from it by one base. The chain's CDR3 is CALGNNERFF. CDR3 nucleotides: TGTGCCCTCGGGAACAATGAGCGGTTCTTC. The V gene is TRBV6-1, the J gene TRBJ2-1; weak D call: TRBD2 (5 bases). CDR1 is MNHNS and CDR2 is SASEGT in the germline V gene. The CDR3 runs to 10 residues.

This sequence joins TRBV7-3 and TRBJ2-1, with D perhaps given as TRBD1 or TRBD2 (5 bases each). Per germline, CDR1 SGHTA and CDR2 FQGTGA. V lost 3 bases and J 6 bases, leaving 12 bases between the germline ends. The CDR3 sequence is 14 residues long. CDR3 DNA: TGTGCCAGCAGCTTCGAAGTGGGGGTCAATGAGCAGTTCTTC. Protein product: CASSFEVGVNEQFF.

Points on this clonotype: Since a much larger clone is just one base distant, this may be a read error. DNA for the CDR3: TGTGACAGCAGTTTGGGTCAGACCGGCAATCAGCCCCAGCATTTT. Protein sequence: CDSSLGQTGNQPQHF. The V gene is TRBV12-3 or TRBV12-4, the J gene TRBJ1-5; D unclear. The CDR3 has 15 amino acids.

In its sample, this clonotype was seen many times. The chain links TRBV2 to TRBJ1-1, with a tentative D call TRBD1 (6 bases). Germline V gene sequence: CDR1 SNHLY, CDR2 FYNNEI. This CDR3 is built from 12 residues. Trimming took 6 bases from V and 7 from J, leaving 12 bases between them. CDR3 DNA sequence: TGTGCCAGCAGAGGGGGTAGGAATGAAGCTTTCTTT. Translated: CASRGGRNEAFF.

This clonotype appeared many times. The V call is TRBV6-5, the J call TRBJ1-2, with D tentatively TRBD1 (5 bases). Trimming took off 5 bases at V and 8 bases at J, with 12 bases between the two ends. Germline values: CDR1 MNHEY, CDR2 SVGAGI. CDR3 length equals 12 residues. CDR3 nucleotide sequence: TGTGCCAGCAGTGGGGGGGGAACCGGCTACACCTTC. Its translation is CASSGGGTGYTF.

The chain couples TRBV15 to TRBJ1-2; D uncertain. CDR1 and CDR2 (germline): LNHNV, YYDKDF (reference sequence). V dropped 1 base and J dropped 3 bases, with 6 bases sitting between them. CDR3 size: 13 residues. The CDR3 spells CATSRGGDYGYTF. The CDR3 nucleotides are TGTGCCACCAGCAGAGGTGGTGACTATGGCTACACCTTC.

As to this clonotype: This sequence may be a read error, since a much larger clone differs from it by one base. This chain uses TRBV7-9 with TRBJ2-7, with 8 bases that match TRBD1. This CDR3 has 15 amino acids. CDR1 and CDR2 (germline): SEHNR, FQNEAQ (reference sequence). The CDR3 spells CASSLGTGRWYEQCF. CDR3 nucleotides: TGTGCCAGCAGCTTAGGGACAGGGAGGTGGTACGAGCAGTGCTTC.

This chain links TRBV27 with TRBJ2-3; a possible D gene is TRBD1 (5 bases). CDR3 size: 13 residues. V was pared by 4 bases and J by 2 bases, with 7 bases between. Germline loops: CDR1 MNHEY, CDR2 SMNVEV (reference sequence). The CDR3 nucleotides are TGTGCCAGCAGTTCAGGGCACACAGATACGCAGTATTTT. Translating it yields CASSSGHTDTQYF.

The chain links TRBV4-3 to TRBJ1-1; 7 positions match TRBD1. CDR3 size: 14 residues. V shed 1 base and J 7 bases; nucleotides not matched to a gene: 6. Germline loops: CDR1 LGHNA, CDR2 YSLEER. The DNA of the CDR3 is TGCGCCAGCAGCCAAGCTACAGGGGTCCTTGAAGCTTTCTTT. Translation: CASSQATGVLEAFF.

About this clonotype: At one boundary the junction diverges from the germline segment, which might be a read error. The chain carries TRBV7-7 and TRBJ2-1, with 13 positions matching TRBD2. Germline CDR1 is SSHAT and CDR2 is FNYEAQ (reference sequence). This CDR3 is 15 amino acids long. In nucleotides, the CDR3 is TGTGCTAGCAGCTTCAGACTAGCGGGAGGCAATGAGCAGTTCTTC. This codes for CASSFRLAGGNEQFF.

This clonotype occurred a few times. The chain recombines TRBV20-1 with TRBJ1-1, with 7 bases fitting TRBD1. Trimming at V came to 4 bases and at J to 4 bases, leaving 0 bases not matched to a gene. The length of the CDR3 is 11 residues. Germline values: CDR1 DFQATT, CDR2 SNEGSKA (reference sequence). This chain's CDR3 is CSATGGTEAFF. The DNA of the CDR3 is TGCAGTGCTACAGGGGGCACTGAAGCTTTCTTT.